The next 22 T cell receptor beta chains were all read from a single sample in a study of shared clonotypes between healthy human individuals (dated by TCRdb to the early 2020s). For the CD8 naive samples, CD45RO-negative cells were positively selected for CCR7, yielding a CD45RA+CCR7+ population from which TemRA cells were excluded. The protocol used for the library was the immunoSEQ multiplex PCR assay. The clones in this table, taken by TCRdb from immuneACCESS, are in-frame only. Not every clone is retained; where verified, under half of the shortfall comes from an unresolved V gene, and the cause of the rest is unknown. The sample profile shows approximately 2,200,000 clones; 85% to 95% of them were found once. Under 2% of the sample belongs to the ten largest clones. Sample: naive CD8+ T cells from PBMCs. In light of the paper, this sample's cell subset or site label describes: CD45RA+CCR7+. The receptors here all came from a man aged 18 to 29 in good health. Some clones in this sample may be carry-over from other donors' samples.

The chain couples TRBV7-9 to TRBJ2-3, with a weak D call TRBD1 (5 bases). CDR1 is SEHNR, CDR2 FQNEAQ, per germline (reference sequence). The CDR3 sequence is 15 residues long. The V end was cut by 5 bases, the J end by 2 bases, with 14 bases between. DNA for the CDR3: TGTGCCAGCAGCGCCCGGACACTACACACAGATACGCAGTATTTT. Its protein is CASSARTLHTDTQYF.

The chain recombines TRBV27 with TRBJ1-1; no definite D call. V dropped 7 bases and J dropped 1 base, with 19 bases sitting between them. CDR1 and CDR2 from the germline V gene are MNHEY and SMNVEV (reference sequence). The CDR3 totals 16 residues. This chain's CDR3 is CASIGRGKGQNTEAFF. CDR3 DNA: TGTGCCAGCATAGGAAGAGGGAAAGGCCAGAACACTGAAGCTTTCTTT.

This chain uses TRBV2 with TRBJ2-7; D not resolved. The CDR3 runs 15 residues. Germline V lookup: CDR1 SNHLY, CDR2 FYNNEI. V dropped 2 bases and J dropped 3 bases, with 14 bases sitting between them. The CDR3, as DNA: TGTGCCAGCAGTGAATCCCAGCGTAGGTTCTACGAGCAGTACTTC. Encoded protein: CASSESQRRFYEQYF.

The chain couples TRBV9 to TRBJ1-1; TRBD1 agrees at 7 bases. The J segment lost 8 bases and the V segment lost 0 bases, leaving 4 bases of the junction unmatched. The CDR3 totals 13 residues. The germline CDR1 and CDR2 sequences are SGDLS and YYNGEE. This chain's CDR3 is CASSVGGGPEAFF. CDR3 nucleotides: TGTGCCAGCAGCGTAGGAGGGGGCCCCGAAGCTTTCTTT.

The chain has TRBV6-5 and TRBJ2-7, with D possibly being TRBD2 (5 bases). The CDR3 extends over 14 amino acids. Per the germline V gene, CDR1 is MNHEY and CDR2 is SVGAGI. V was clipped by 2 bases and J by 5 bases, with 13 bases between them. The CDR3 is CASSYRGSRNEQYF. The CDR3, as DNA: TGTGCCAGCAGTTACCGTGGGAGCAGGAACGAGCAGTACTTC.

The genes are TRBV5-4 and TRBJ2-5, with 13 bases identical to TRBD2. Trimming removed 4 bases from V and 5 bases from J; junction bases left unmatched: 11. CDR1 is SGHNT and CDR2 is YYREEE in the germline V gene (reference sequence). The CDR3 contains 17 residues. CDR3 sequence (DNA): TGTGCCAGCAGCGACAGGACTAGCGGGAGCAAGTGGGAGACCCAGTACTTC. It translates to CASSDRTSGSKWETQYF. The whole variable domain, filled in from reference TRBV5-4 and TRBJ2-5, reads ETGVTQSPTHLIKTRGQQVTLRCSSQSGHNTVSWYQQALGQGPQFIFQYYREEENGRGNFPPRFSGLQFPNYSSELNVNALELDDSALYLCASSDRTSGSKWETQYFGPGTRLLVL.

On this clone itself: Other DNA sequences in this sample translate to the same CDR3. This chain joins TRBV7-9 and TRBJ2-2; D remains unclear. The germline V gene encodes CDR1 SEHNR and CDR2 FQNEAQ (reference sequence). The V gene lost 4 bases and the J gene lost 3 bases, with 3 bases spanning the gap. This CDR3 has 12 residues. The DNA for the CDR3 is TGTGCCAGCAGCTCATACACCGGGGAGCTGTTTTTT. Translation gives CASSSYTGELFF.

The V call is TRBV27, the J call TRBJ2-2, with 8 bases identical to TRBD2. Germline V gene sequence: CDR1 MNHEY, CDR2 SMNVEV (reference sequence). The V and J ends lost 3 bases and 7 bases, in that order; junction bases with no gene match: 16. The CDR3 is 18 amino acids. The DNA of the CDR3 is TGTGCCAGCAGTTTCATCCCTATAGCGGGATACGAGGGCGGGGAGCTGTTTTTT. This gives the protein CASSFIPIAGYEGGELFF.

The V and J genes are TRBV7-2 and TRBJ2-3; 7 nucleotides match TRBD2. V was clipped by 3 bases and J by 4 bases; unmatched bases: 7. Germline V CDR1 and CDR2: SGHTA, FQGNSA. CDR3 length equals 15 residues. The CDR3 loop reads CASSLGGGTSDTQYF. CDR3 sequence (DNA): TGTGCCAGCAGCTTGGGGGGAGGGACTTCAGATACGCAGTATTTT.

This clone occurred a few times. The chain's CDR3 is CASSDKETQYF. The CDR3 region has the DNA TGTGCCAGCAGCGATAAAGAGACCCAGTACTTC. This chain connects TRBV7-9 to TRBJ2-5; D gene uncertain. Germline CDR1 and CDR2: SEHNR and FQNEAQ (reference sequence). Trimming removed 5 bases at V and 3 bases at J, with 4 bases between. CDR3 length equals 11 residues.

V and J are TRBV2 and TRBJ2-5; 11 bases are shared with TRBD2. V gave up 6 bases and J gave up 5 bases; unmatched junction bases: 5. Looked up from germline, CDR1 is SNHLY and CDR2 is FYNNEI. The CDR3 runs 14 residues. CDR3 sequence: CASSPGLAVETQYF. For the CDR3, the DNA is TGTGCCAGCAGCCCGGGACTAGCGGTCGAGACCCAGTACTTC. Full variable domain (missing parts from reference TRBV2 and TRBJ2-5): EPEVTQTPSHQVTQMGQEVILRCVPISNHLYFYWYRQILGQKVEFLVSFYNNEISEKSEIFDDQFSVERPDGSNFTLKIRSTKLEDSAMYFCASSPGLAVETQYFGPGTRLLVL.

Worth noting for this clone: The same CDR3 is also encoded by other DNA sequences in this sample. V usage is TRBV7-9 and J usage is TRBJ2-7; unclear D gene. V lost 5 bases, J lost 6 bases, and 11 bases lay in between. Germline CDR1 SEHNR, CDR2 FQNEAQ (reference sequence). This CDR3 contains 12 residues. The CDR3 loop reads CASSPAGSEQYF. The CDR3 region has the DNA TGTGCCAGCAGCCCGGCCGGATCCGAGCAGTACTTC.

The rearrangement links TRBV9 to TRBJ1-2; 8 bases map to TRBD1. The V gene's germline CDR1 is SGDLS and CDR2 YYNGEE. V trimming: 4 bases; J trimming: 8 bases; junction bases outside the gene matches: 10. The CDR3 is 14 amino acids. The CDR3 region is CASSPGGQGDGYTF. In DNA, the CDR3 is TGTGCCAGCAGCCCCGGAGGACAGGGCGACGGCTACACCTTC.

V and J are TRBV27 and TRBJ2-1; 9 bases agree with TRBD2. The CDR3 runs 16 residues. Germline lookup yields CDR1 MNHEY and CDR2 SMNVEV (reference sequence). V lost 3 bases and J lost 5; bases outside the gene matches: 8. The CDR3 protein is CASSFSPSGIHNEQFF. DNA of the CDR3: TGTGCCAGCAGTTTTTCCCCTAGCGGGATTCACAATGAGCAGTTCTTC.

About this clone: Other DNA sequences of this sample code for an identical CDR3. The genes are TRBV27 and TRBJ1-2; D uncertain. The CDR3 loop spans 11 amino acids. The V and J ends lost 6 bases and 4 bases respectively, with 6 bases between them. The germline CDR1 and CDR2 sequences are MNHEY and SMNVEV (reference sequence). The CDR3 DNA is TGTGCCAGCAGGGGGTCCTATGGCTACACCTTC. It codes for CASRGSYGYTF.

The genes are TRBV10-3 and TRBJ1-1; 8 positions match TRBD1. CDR3 size: 15 residues. Unmatched junction bases numbered 15, after V lost 4 bases and J lost 11 bases. Germline CDR1 and CDR2: ENHRY and SYGVKD. CDR3 coding DNA: TGTGCCATCAGTGTGACAGGGGCTAATCGGATTGAGGCTTTCTTT. Its translation is CAISVTGANRIEAFF.

V and J are TRBV10-3 and TRBJ2-7, with 11 bases aligning to TRBD2. V was clipped by 0 bases and J by 5 bases; unmatched bases: 6. This CDR3 has 16 amino acids. CDR1 and CDR2 from the germline V gene are ENHRY and SYGVKD. In DNA, the CDR3 is TGTGCCATCAGTGAGTCGGCTAGCGGGAGGAAGGACGAGCAGTACTTC. This gives the protein CAISESASGRKDEQYF.

The chain combines TRBV27 with TRBJ2-7; 12 bases align to TRBD2. The CDR3 spans 17 residues. Germline values: CDR1 MNHEY, CDR2 SMNVEV (reference sequence). The trim removed 4 bases at V and 4 bases at J, leaving 11 bases unmatched. The CDR3 DNA is TGTGCCAGCAGTTCCACCTCTAGCGGGAGGGCCGTGTACGAGCAGTACTTC. Residues: CASSSTSSGRAVYEQYF.

This chain links TRBV27 with TRBJ1-4; no clear D gene. CDR1 and CDR2 (germline): MNHEY, SMNVEV (reference sequence). V was clipped by 7 bases and J by 3 bases, with 9 bases between them. The CDR3 sequence is 13 residues long. The CDR3: CASKDRANEKLFF. DNA for the CDR3: TGTGCCAGCAAGGATAGGGCTAATGAAAAACTGTTTTTT.

The chain combines TRBV10-3 with TRBJ2-7, with D possibly TRBD2 on 5 matching bases. CDR3 size: 13 residues. The V gene's germline CDR1 is ENHRY and CDR2 SYGVKD. Trimming removed 3 bases at V and 0 bases at J, with 6 bases between. CDR3 sequence: CAISDTSSYEQYF. The CDR3 DNA is TGTGCCATCAGTGATACTAGCTCCTACGAGCAGTACTTC.

The chain employs TRBV7-9 and TRBJ2-3, with 11 bases matching TRBD2. The length of the CDR3 is 16 residues. V trimming: 4 bases; J trimming: 1 base; junction bases outside the gene matches: 4. CDR1 and CDR2 from the germline V gene are SEHNR and FQNEAQ (reference sequence). The chain's CDR3 is CASSWGLAERTDTQYF. The CDR3 DNA reads TGTGCCAGCAGCTGGGGACTAGCGGAACGCACAGATACGCAGTATTTT.

The chain carries TRBV10-3 and TRBJ2-7; D is possibly TRBD2 (6 bases). This CDR3 has 16 residues. Germline-derived CDR1 and CDR2 are ENHRY and SYGVKD. Trimming stripped 5 bases from V and 1 base from J, with 18 bases between. CDR3 sequence (DNA): TGTGCCATCAGTTATCGGGAGACTACACCTTCCTACGAGCAGTACTTC. Translation gives CAISYRETTPSYEQYF.